A selection of T cell receptor beta chains follows, all from one sample in a study of cytomegalovirus exposure and HLA in healthy donors. Some clones are missing from TCRdb's copy, which holds only in-frame ones; the method was immunoSEQ multiplex PCR. Of tens of thousands of clones in the sample, about 77% were seen once. Sequenced: PBMCs. These receptors were collected from a woman aged 30 to 39 in good health and CMV-seronegative. Both conserved end residues are part of each CDR3. The D gene is left open where the match is weak. Rows may omit the clone size; those that give it use once, few, many or a size class.

TRBJ1-1,TRBD1,NA,TRBV7-9,TGTGCCAGCAGCTTCAACACAAGGACAGGTACGAACACTGAAGCTTTCTTT,CASSFNTRTGTNTEAFF
TRBJ2-7,TRBD2,few,TRBV11-3,TGTGCCAGCAGCTTAGGTGGGAGGGGAGACTACGAGCAGTACTTC,CASSLGGRGDYEQYF
TRBJ2-1,TRBD1,NA,TRBV15,TGTGCCACCAGCAGACTAGCACCGGGACAGTATTCCTACAATGAGCAGTTCTTC,CATSRLAPGQYSYNEQFF
TRBJ2-2,NA,NA,TRBV30,TGTGCCTGGAGTGTCGACAGGATATCGAACACCGGGGAGCTGTTTTTT,CAWSVDRISNTGELFF
TRBJ1-1,TRBD1,NA,TRBV4-3,TGCGCCAGCAGCCAAGTGGCCCCCAGACAGGGGGCGACTGAAGCTTTCTTT,CASSQVAPRQGATEAFF
TRBJ2-5,NA,NA,TRBV5-4,TGTGCCAGCAGCTTCAAACAAGGGACAAAAAGGGAGACCCAGTACTTC,CASSFKQGTKRETQYF
TRBJ2-3,NA,NA,TRBV12-5,TGTGCTAGCACTAGGGACACAGATACGCAGTATTTT,CASTRDTDTQYF
TRBJ2-7,NA,NA,TRBV15,TGTGCCACCAGCAGAGACAGGACTAACTCCTACGAGCAGTACTTC,CATSRDRTNSYEQYF
TRBJ1-4,TRBD1,NA,TRBV28,TGTGCCAGCAGTCTGACAGGGGAGACTAATGAAAAACTGTTTTTT,CASSLTGETNEKLFF
TRBJ2-3,TRBD2,NA,TRBV5-6,TGTGCCAGCAGTTCCCGACTAGCGGGCTGGCTGGCAGATACGCAGTATTTT,CASSSRLAGWLADTQYF
TRBJ2-5,TRBD2,NA,TRBV5-6,TGTGCCAGTAGCCATTTTAGCGGGAGTGCCCAAGAGACCCAGTACTTC,CASSHFSGSAQETQYF
TRBJ2-1,TRBD2,NA,TRBV7-6,TGTGCCAGCAGCTTTCCGGGACTAGCGGGAGGGCCGTATGAGCAGTTCTTC,CASSFPGLAGGPYEQFF
TRBJ2-1,NA,NA,TRBV7-9,TGTGCCAGCAGCTTACCTAGCCTTGTATACAATGAGCAGTTCTTC,CASSLPSLVYNEQFF
TRBJ1-5,TRBD1,once,TRBV28,TGTGCCAGCAGCCCCGACAGGGGCCCTCTCAGGTCCCAGCATTTT,CASSPDRGPLRSQHF
TRBJ2-3,NA,NA,TRBV5-5,TGTGCCAGCAGCTTGGGGGACATACCCACAGATACGCAGTATTTT,CASSLGDIPTDTQYF
TRBJ1-1,NA,NA,TRBV2,TGTGCCAGCAATGTTAGACAGTTCAACACTGAAGCTTTCTTT,CASNVRQFNTEAFF
TRBJ1-2,TRBD1,once,TRBV5-1,TGCGCCAGCAGCTTGAGGACAGGGGATTGCGGCTACACCTTC,CASSLRTGDCGYTF
TRBJ2-5,TRBD1,NA,TRBV6-1,TGTGCCAGCAGTGAGAACAGGGGTTCCCAGGAGACCCAGTACTTC,CASSENRGSQETQYF
TRBJ2-7,TRBD2,NA,TRBV2,TGTGCCAGCAGTGAAGCGGGGCGGGAGCTCCGCGAGCAGTACTTC,CASSEAGRELREQYF
TRBJ1-3,TRBD1,NA,TRBV9,TGTGCCAGCAGCCCAGGGGGGTCTGGAAACACCATATATTTT,CASSPGGSGNTIYF
TRBJ2-5,NA,few,TRBV11-2,TGTGCCAGTCAAAGCCCCTGGGGCGGGAAGGAAGAGACCCAGTACTTC,CASQSPWGGKEETQYF
TRBJ1-1,NA,NA,TRBV5-1,TGCGCCAGCAGTAAAGGGGTCGGCACTGAAGCTTTCTTT,CASSKGVGTEAFF
TRBJ1-4,NA,NA,TRBV5-1,TGCGCCAGCAGCCCTTGGGAGGGCGGGGAAAAACTGTTTTTT,CASSPWEGGEKLFF
TRBJ2-2,NA,NA,TRBV5-1,TGCGCCAGCAGCACTGACACCGGGGAGCTGTTTTTT,CASSTDTGELFF
TRBJ2-5,TRBD2,NA,TRBV5-6,TGTGCCAGCAGCCTTGCTAGCGGTTCAAGAGAGCAGTACTTC,CASSLASGSREQYF
TRBJ1-2,NA,NA,TRBV6-5,TGTGCCAGCAGTTACTCGCCAACACGGGGTTTCTATGGCTACACCTTC,CASSYSPTRGFYGYTF
TRBJ1-1,NA,NA,TRBV7-2,TGTGCCAGCAGCGAGGGTGCGAACACTGAAGCTTTCTTT,CASSEGANTEAFF